A selection of T cell receptor beta chains follows, all from one sample in a study of T cells in Graves' hyperthyroidism and ophthalmopathy. TCRdb re-called the multiplex PCR reads with MiXCR, one entry per CDR3 protein. The repertoire has about 600,000 distinct CDR3 sequences, roughly 15% of them found once; the top ten carry about an eighth. The source material was blood. The receptor source for this set is a woman in her forties or fifties with Graves' ophthalmopathy. Each CDR3 is given with its conserved first and last residue. A D gene is named only where the DNA matches it firmly. A clone size is listed for some rows: how often the clone was seen (once, few, many), or a class if it is expanded.

V gene	J gene	D gene	clone size	CDR3 DNA	CDR3 protein
TRBV27	TRBJ2-1	.	many	TGTGCCAGCAGTTTAAACGGTTACAATGAGCAGTTCTTC	CASSLNGYNEQFF
TRBV11-2	TRBJ2-1	.	.	TGTGCCAGCAGCTCCCTGGGACTGCCGGGGATCTTC	CASSSLGLPGIF
TRBV5-6	TRBJ2-1	TRBD2	many	TGTGCCAGCAGTGGGGGACTAGCCTACAATGAGCAGTTCTTC	CASSGGLAYNEQFF
TRBV19	TRBJ2-5	TRBD2	few	TGTGCCAGTAGTTCCGCGGGACTAGCGTTAGAGACCCAGTACTTC	CASSSAGLALETQYF
TRBV3-1	TRBJ2-3	.	.	TGTGCCAGCAGCCAAGATCAGGCGCGAGGCAGCACAGATACGCAGTATTTT	CASSQDQARGSTDTQYF
TRBV28	TRBJ2-1	TRBD2	many	TGTGCCAGCGACCAACCCTCTAGCGGGGGGAATGAGCAGTTCTTC	CASDQPSSGGNEQFF
TRBV5-6	TRBJ1-1	TRBD1	many	TGTGCCAGCAGCTTTCGGGACAGCGTTGAAGCTTTCTTT	CASSFRDSVEAFF
TRBV2	TRBJ2-2	.	many	TGTGCCAGCAGTGAAGGGGGTATTAGATTGAACGGGGAGCTGTTTTTT	CASSEGGIRLNGELFF
TRBV27	TRBJ2-5	.	few	TGTGCCATCAGTTTATCAGGGGTGGAGACCCAGTACTTC	CAISLSGVETQYF
TRBV6-5	TRBJ2-7	.	.	TGTGCCAGCAGTTACGCCCCATCCTACGAGCAGTACTTC	CASSYAPSYEQYF
TRBV7-9	TRBJ2-7	TRBD2	many	TGTGCCAGCAGCTTGGCGGGGAGGGGCCAGCACTACGAGCAGTACTTC	CASSLAGRGQHYEQYF
TRBV2	TRBJ1-1	TRBD1	many	TGTGCCAGCAGTGAGACAGGGATCACTGAAGCTTTCTTT	CASSETGITEAFF
TRBV28	TRBJ2-7	.	many	TGTGCCAGCAGTAGCGGGCAGAAAGTATACGAGCAGTACTTC	CASSSGQKVYEQYF
TRBV7-3	TRBJ2-1	.	many	TGTGCCAGCAGCTTACAAGGGTTCAGCAATGAGCAGTTCTTC	CASSLQGFSNEQFF
TRBV20-1	TRBJ2-5	.	few	TGCAGTGCAAAGGTTAGCGCCCTCACACAAGAGACCCAGTACTTC	CSAKVSALTQETQYF
TRBV19	TRBJ2-3	TRBD2	many	TGTGCCAGTAGTATTTATGGCGGGAGTACAGATACGCAGTATTTT	CASSIYGGSTDTQYF
TRBV28	TRBJ1-2	.	.	TGTGCCAGCAGTTCAAACACCTTACCTAACTATGGCTACACCTTC	CASSSNTLPNYGYTF
TRBV30	TRBJ2-2	.	many	TGTGCCTGGGGACTTAAGAACACCGGGGAGCTGTTTTTT	CAWGLKNTGELFF
TRBV7-2	TRBJ2-3	TRBD2	many	TGTGCCAGCAGCTTAGAGAGCGGGGTTACACACCATACGCAGTATTTT	CASSLESGVTHHTQYF
TRBV27	TRBJ2-2	TRBD2	.	TGTGCCAGCAGACTAGGACTAGAAAGTCGGACCGGGGAGCTGTTTTTT	CASRLGLESRTGELFF
TRBV9	TRBJ2-1	TRBD1	.	TGTGCCAGCAGCGAGTCAGGGGGCGCTGGGGATGAGCAGTTCTTC	CASSESGGAGDEQFF
TRBV3-1	TRBJ1-3	.	.	TGTGCCAGCAGCCAAGTACAGGTATACGGAAACACCATATATTTT	CASSQVQVYGNTIYF
TRBV27	TRBJ2-7	.	many	TGTGCCAGCAGTCTCTATCCCCCAAGGGAGCAGTACTTC	CASSLYPPREQYF
TRBV5-1	TRBJ2-3	.	few	TGCGCCAGCAGCTTGTTCAGGTCCGGGGGACTCGCCACAGATACGCAGTATTTT	CASSLFRSGGLATDTQYF
TRBV24-1	TRBJ2-1	TRBD2	.	TGTGCCACCAGTGATGGGACTAGCGCTTACAATGAGCAGTTCTTC	CATSDGTSAYNEQFF
TRBV20-1	TRBJ2-1	TRBD1	few	TGCAGTGCTAGAGATAGACAGGGAACCCACAATGAGCAGTTCTTC	CSARDRQGTHNEQFF
TRBV7-3	TRBJ2-7	TRBD2	.	TGTGCCAGCAGCGCGCAACTAGCGGGACTAGCCCCCTACGAGCAGTACTTC	CASSAQLAGLAPYEQYF
TRBV2	TRBJ2-7	TRBD1	.	TGTGCCAGCAGGGCGGGACAGGCCCCCGGGGAGCAGTACTTC	CASRAGQAPGEQYF
TRBV6-1	TRBJ2-1	TRBD2	.	TGTGCCAGCAATCTCCCGGGGGGACTCGATGAGCAGTTCTTC	CASNLPGGLDEQFF
TRBV4-2	TRBJ2-1	.	many	TGTGCCAGCAGCCAAGAGGACAGCTATTACAATGAGCAGTTCTTC	CASSQEDSYYNEQFF
TRBV6-1	TRBJ1-2	TRBD1	many	TGTGCCAGCAGTAAAAAGGGACAGGTCTATGGCTACACCTTC	CASSKKGQVYGYTF
TRBV2	TRBJ2-2	.	few	TGTGCCAGCGTTGGACAGCTGGGACTGGCTAACACCGGGGAGCTGTTTTTT	CASVGQLGLANTGELFF
TRBV19	TRBJ2-7	.	.	TGTGCCAGTAGTATTCTAGGCAAATCCTACGAGCAGTACTTC	CASSILGKSYEQYF
TRBV28	TRBJ2-5	TRBD1	many	TGTGCCAGCAGTGAGACAGGGGAGTACCAAGAGACCCAGTACTTC	CASSETGEYQETQYF
TRBV9	TRBJ2-4	TRBD1	.	TGTGCCAGCAGCTCCCCGGACAGGGGATCGAACATTCAGTACTTC	CASSSPDRGSNIQYF
TRBV12-3/TRBV12-4	TRBJ1-1	.	many	TGTGCCAGCAGTGTTCCAGGGAGAGGGGCTTTCTTT	CASSVPGRGAFF
TRBV7-3	TRBJ2-3	TRBD1	many	TGTGCCAGCAGCCCAGGGACAGGGCTCGGCACAGATACGCAGTATTTT	CASSPGTGLGTDTQYF
TRBV27	TRBJ2-1	.	many	TGTGCCAGCAGTTTATTGAACTACAATGAGCAGTTCTTC	CASSLLNYNEQFF
TRBV24-1	TRBJ2-5	TRBD1	few	TGTGCCACCAGTGACAACTACGGGGACAGGAGGGAGACCCAGTACTTC	CATSDNYGDRRETQYF
TRBV28	TRBJ2-7	.	many	TGTGCCAGCAGTTTCCCTACCCGAGGGCTCTCCCACAGCTACGAGCAGTACTTC	CASSFPTRGLSHSYEQYF
TRBV6-1	TRBJ2-7	.	many	TGTGCCAGCAGTCAACCCGGGACGGGCTACGAGCAGTACTTC	CASSQPGTGYEQYF
TRBV7-3	TRBJ2-3	TRBD2	.	TGTGCCAGCAGCTTAGGACTAGCGGGGAACACAGATACGCAGTATTTT	CASSLGLAGNTDTQYF
TRBV5-8	TRBJ1-1	.	.	TGTGCCAGCAGCTTGGAACCAGAGAACACTGAAGCTTTCTTT	CASSLEPENTEAFF
TRBV5-4	TRBJ1-2	.	.	TGTGCCAGCAGCCTAGGACCGTCCGGTGGGTACACCTTC	CASSLGPSGGYTF
TRBV20-1	TRBJ1-6	.	.	TGCAGTGCTAGAAATCAACGGCCCCAGGAAGAGTATAATTCACCCCTCCACTTT	CSARNQRPQEEYNSPLHF
TRBV13	TRBJ2-3	.	many	TGTGCCAGCAGCACAGAAGCGGCCGGACCAGGGGATACGCAGTATTTT	CASSTEAAGPGDTQYF
TRBV20-1	TRBJ2-7	TRBD1	many	TGCAGTGCTAGAAGGGGACAGGGGTCCTACGAGCAGTACTTC	CSARRGQGSYEQYF
TRBV2	TRBJ2-1	TRBD2	many	TGTGCCAGCAGTGCCACTAGCGGGGGCTACAATGAGCAGTTCTTC	CASSATSGGYNEQFF
TRBV11-2	TRBJ2-5	TRBD1	many	TGTGCCAGCAGCGGTGGGACAGGGAGGTCAGAGACCCAGTACTTC	CASSGGTGRSETQYF
TRBV15	TRBJ2-3	TRBD2	.	TGTGCCACCAGCAGATTTCTTAGCGGGAGCAGCACAGATACGCAGTATTTT	CATSRFLSGSSTDTQYF
TRBV20-1	TRBJ2-3	TRBD2	many	TGCAGTGCGTGGACTAGCGGGAGAACAGATACGCAGTATTTT	CSAWTSGRTDTQYF